The rows below give T cell receptor beta chains drawn from one sample of a study of blood T cell repertoires in COVID-19. Only in-frame clones appear in the TCRdb table, and some are missing; sequencing was by immunoSEQ multiplex PCR. Of 150,000 to 200,000 clones in the sample, around four fifths are singletons; the top ten hold 6.5% to 8.5%. Sequenced sample: peripheral blood. Receptors were obtained from a human donor with acute or convalescent COVID-19. The donor label of this sample is uncertain. Each CDR3 is given with its conserved first and last residue. D genes are given only for firm matches. Part of the rows lack a size; the others show once, few, many or a class for expanded clones.

>.|.|TRBV11-3|TRBJ1-5
TGTGCCAGCAGCCAAACACTCAGGGTATCCCAGCCCCAGCATTTT
CASSQTLRVSQPQHF
>TRBD2|.|TRBV2|TRBJ2-7
TGTGCCAGCATTCAAGGGTGGCTAGCGGCCTACGAGCAGTACTTC
CASIQGWLAAYEQYF
>.|once|TRBV3-1/TRBV3-2|TRBJ2-3
TGTGCCAGCAGCCGCCCCGGGCTAGCGCAAGATACGCAGTATTTT
CASSRPGLAQDTQYF
>TRBD2|.|TRBV6-2/TRBV6-3|TRBJ2-7
TGTGCCAGCAGTTACAAGGTAGCGGGGACCTACGAGCAGTACTTC
CASSYKVAGTYEQYF
>TRBD1|once|TRBV9|TRBJ1-1
TGTGCCAGCAGCGCTAGACAGGGGGCACACACTGAAGCTTTCTTT
CASSARQGAHTEAFF
>TRBD2|.|TRBV5-6|TRBJ2-1
TGTGCCAGCAGCTCGGGACTAGCGTCGGGCAATGAGCAGTTCTTC
CASSSGLASGNEQFF
>.|.|TRBV28|TRBJ2-3
TGTGCCAGCAGCAACAGGGGGCAGCGGGAGATCTCAGATACGCAGTATTTT
CASSNRGQREISDTQYF
>.|few|TRBV18|TRBJ1-3
TGTGCCAGCTCACCCCACCCCCCCGGGACTGGAAACACCATATATTTT
CASSPHPPGTGNTIYF
>.|.|TRBV5-1|TRBJ2-2
TGCGCCAGCAGCTCCCCTTATGACTCCGGGGAGCTGTTTTTT
CASSSPYDSGELFF
>TRBD2|.|TRBV7-6|TRBJ2-7
TGTGCCAGCAGGAGACTAGCGCAATCCTACGAGCAGTACTTC
CASRRLAQSYEQYF
>.|.|TRBV24-1|TRBJ1-5
TGTGCCACCAGCCCCCATAGCCAGGGGAATCAGCCCCAGCATTTT
CATSPHSQGNQPQHF
>.|.|TRBV3-1/TRBV3-2|TRBJ2-7
TGTGCCAGCAGCCGGGGCAGTTACTACGAGCAGTACTTC
CASSRGSYYEQYF
>.|.|TRBV23-1|TRBJ1-5
TGCGCCAGCAGTCTCAACCCAGGATCTTCTTATAGCAATCAGCCCCAGCATTTT
CASSLNPGSSYSNQPQHF
>TRBD1|once|TRBV5-1|TRBJ1-2
TGCGCCAGCAGCTCTGACAGGGCAGGTTATGGCTACACCTTC
CASSSDRAGYGYTF